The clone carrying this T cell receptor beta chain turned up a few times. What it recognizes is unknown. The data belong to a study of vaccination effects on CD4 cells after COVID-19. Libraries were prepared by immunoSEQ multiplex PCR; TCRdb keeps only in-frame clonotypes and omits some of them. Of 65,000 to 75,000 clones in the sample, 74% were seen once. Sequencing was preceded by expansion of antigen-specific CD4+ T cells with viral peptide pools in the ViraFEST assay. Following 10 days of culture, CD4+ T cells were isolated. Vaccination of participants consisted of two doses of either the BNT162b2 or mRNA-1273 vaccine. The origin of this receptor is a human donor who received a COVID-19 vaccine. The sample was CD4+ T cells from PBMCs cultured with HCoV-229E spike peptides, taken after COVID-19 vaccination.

The CDR3 bases are TGCGCCAGCAGCCGAGCTCAGGGGTTGCGCACTGAAGCTTTCTTT. Protein sequence: CASSRAQGLRTEAFF. This chain joins TRBV4-1 and TRBJ1-1, with D maybe TRBD1 (6 bases). This CDR3 has 15 residues. The V and J ends lost 4 bases and 4 bases respectively, with 16 bases between them. Germline V lookup: CDR1 MGHRA, CDR2 YSYEKL.